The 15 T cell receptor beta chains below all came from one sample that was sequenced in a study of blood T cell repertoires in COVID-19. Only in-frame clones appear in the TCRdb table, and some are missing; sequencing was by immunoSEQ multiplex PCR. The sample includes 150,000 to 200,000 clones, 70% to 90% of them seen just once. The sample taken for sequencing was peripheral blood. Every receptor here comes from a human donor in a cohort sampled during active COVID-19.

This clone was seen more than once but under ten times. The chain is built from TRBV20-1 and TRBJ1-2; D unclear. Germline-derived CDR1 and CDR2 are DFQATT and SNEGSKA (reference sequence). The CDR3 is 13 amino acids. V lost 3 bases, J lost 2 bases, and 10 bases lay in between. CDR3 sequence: CSASRTSNYGYTF. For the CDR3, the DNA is TGCAGTGCTAGTCGTACTTCCAACTATGGCTACACCTTC.

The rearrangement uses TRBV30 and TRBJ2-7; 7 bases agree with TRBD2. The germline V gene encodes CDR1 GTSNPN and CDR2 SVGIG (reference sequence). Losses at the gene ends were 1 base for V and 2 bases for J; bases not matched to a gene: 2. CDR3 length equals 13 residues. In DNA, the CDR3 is TGTGCCTGGAGTGGGGGGACTACCTACGAGCAGTACTTC. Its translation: CAWSGGTTYEQYF.

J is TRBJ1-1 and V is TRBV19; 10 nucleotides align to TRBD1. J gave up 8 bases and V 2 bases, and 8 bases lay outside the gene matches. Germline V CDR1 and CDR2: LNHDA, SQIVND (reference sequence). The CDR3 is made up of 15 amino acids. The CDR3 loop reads CASSINPRTGGEAFF. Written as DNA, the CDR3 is TGTGCCAGTAGTATAAACCCTCGGACAGGGGGGGAAGCTTTCTTT. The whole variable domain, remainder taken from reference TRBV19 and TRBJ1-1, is DGGITQSPKYLFRKEGQNVTLSCEQNLNHDAMYWYRQDPGQGLRLIYYSQIVNDFQKGDIAEGYSVSREKKESFPLTVTSAQKNPTAFYLCASSINPRTGGEAFFGQGTRLTVV.

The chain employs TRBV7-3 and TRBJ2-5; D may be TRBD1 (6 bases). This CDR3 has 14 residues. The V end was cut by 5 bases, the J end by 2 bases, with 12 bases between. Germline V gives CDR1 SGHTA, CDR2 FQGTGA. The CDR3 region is CASSIRDKQETQYF. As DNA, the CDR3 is TGTGCCAGCAGCATCCGGGACAAGCAAGAGACCCAGTACTTC.

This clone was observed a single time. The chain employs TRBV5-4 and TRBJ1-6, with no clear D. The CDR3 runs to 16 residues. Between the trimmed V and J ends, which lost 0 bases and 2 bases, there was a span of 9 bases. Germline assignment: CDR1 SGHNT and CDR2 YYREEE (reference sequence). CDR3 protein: CASSLGAAAYNSPLHF. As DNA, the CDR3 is TGTGCCAGCAGCTTGGGCGCGGCGGCCTATAATTCACCCCTCCACTTT.

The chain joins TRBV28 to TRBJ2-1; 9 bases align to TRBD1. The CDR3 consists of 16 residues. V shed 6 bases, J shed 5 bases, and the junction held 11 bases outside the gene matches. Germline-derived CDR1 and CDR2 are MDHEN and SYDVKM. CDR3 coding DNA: TGTGCCAGCAGCGTAGAACGGGACAGGGTTGACAATGAGCAGTTCTTC. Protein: CASSVERDRVDNEQFF.

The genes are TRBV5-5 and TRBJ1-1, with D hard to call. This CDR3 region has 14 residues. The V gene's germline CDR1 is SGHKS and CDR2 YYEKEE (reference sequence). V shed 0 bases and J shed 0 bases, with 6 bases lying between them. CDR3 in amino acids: CASSLARVNTEAFF. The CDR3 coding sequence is TGTGCCAGCAGCTTGGCCCGGGTGAACACTGAAGCTTTCTTT.

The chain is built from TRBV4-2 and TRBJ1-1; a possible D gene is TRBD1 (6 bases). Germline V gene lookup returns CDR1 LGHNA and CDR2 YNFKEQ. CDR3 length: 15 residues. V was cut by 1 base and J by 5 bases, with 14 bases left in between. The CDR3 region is CASSQGLGAVTEAFF. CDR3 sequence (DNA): TGTGCCAGCAGCCAAGGTTTGGGGGCTGTTACTGAAGCTTTCTTT.

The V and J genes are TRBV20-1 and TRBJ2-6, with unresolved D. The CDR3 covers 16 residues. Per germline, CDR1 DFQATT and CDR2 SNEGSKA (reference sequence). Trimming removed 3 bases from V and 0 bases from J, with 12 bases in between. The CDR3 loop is CSASKAGLSGANVLTF. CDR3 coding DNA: TGCAGTGCTAGTAAGGCAGGCCTCTCTGGGGCCAACGTCCTGACTTTC.

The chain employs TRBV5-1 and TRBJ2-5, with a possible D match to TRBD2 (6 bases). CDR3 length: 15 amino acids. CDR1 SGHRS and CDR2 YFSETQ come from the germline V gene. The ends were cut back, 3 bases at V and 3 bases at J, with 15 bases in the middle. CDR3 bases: TGCGCCAGCAGCTCCATACTAGCTAGGGAAGAGACCCAGTACTTC. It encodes CASSSILAREETQYF.

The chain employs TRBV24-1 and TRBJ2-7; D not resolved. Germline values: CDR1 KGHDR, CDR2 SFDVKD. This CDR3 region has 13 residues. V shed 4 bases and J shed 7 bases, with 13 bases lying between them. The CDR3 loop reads CATSEQPDGEQYF. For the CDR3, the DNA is TGTGCCACCAGTGAGCAACCCGACGGGGAGCAGTACTTC.

The CDR3 spells CASSIVGTTYEQYF. The CDR3 region has the DNA TGTGCCAGCAGTATTGTCGGGACAACCTACGAGCAGTACTTC. This chain uses TRBV28 with TRBJ2-7; perhaps TRBD1 as D (6 bases). Germline V gene sequence: CDR1 MDHEN, CDR2 SYDVKM. CDR3 size: 14 residues. Trimming shortened V by 5 bases and J by 2 bases, and 13 bases separated the two germline ends.

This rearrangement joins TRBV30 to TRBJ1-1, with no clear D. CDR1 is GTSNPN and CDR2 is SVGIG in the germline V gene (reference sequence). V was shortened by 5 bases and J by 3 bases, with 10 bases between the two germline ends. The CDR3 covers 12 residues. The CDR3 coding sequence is TGTGCCTGGGACGAGGTGGACACTGAAGCTTTCTTT. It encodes CAWDEVDTEAFF.

The CDR3 sequence is CASSQRGGEGEKLFF. CDR3 coding DNA: TGTGCCAGCAGCCAAAGGGGGGGTGAGGGTGAAAAACTGTTTTTT. The chain recombines TRBV3-1 (or the pseudogene TRBV3-2) with TRBJ1-4, with a possible D match to TRBD1 (6 bases). The V end lost 2 bases, the J end lost 7 bases, and 14 bases lay between the germline ends. The CDR3 runs to 15 residues. Looked up from germline, CDR1 is LGHDT and CDR2 is YNNKEL (reference sequence).

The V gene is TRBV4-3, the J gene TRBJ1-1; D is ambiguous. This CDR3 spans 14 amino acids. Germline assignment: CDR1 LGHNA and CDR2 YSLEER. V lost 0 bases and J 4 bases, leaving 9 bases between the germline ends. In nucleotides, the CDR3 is TGCGCCAGCAGCCAAGACAGCCGAGGCACTGAAGCTTTCTTT. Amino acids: CASSQDSRGTEAFF.